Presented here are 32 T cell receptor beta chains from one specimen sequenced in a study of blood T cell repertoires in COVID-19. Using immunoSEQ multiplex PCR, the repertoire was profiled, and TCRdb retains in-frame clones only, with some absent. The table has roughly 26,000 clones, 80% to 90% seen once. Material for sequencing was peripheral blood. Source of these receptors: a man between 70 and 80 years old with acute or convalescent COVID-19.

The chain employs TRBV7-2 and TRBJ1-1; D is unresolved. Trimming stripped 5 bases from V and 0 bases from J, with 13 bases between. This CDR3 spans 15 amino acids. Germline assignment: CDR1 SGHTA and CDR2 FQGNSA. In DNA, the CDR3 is TGTGCCAGCAGCCCCCAACAGCGGCTGAACACTGAAGCTTTCTTT. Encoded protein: CASSPQQRLNTEAFF.

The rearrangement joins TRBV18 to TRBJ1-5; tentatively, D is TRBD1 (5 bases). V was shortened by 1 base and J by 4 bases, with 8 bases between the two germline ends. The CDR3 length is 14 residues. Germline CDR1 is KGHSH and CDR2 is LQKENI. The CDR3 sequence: CASSPQGWNQPQHF. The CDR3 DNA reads TGTGCCAGCTCACCACAGGGGTGGAATCAGCCCCAGCATTTT.

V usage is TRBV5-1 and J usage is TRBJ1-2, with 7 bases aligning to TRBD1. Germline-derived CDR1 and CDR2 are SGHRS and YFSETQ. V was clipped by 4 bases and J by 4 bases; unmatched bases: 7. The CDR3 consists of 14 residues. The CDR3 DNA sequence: TGCGCCAGCAGCGCGGACAGGCCCCCCTATGGCTACACCTTC. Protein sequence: CASSADRPPYGYTF.

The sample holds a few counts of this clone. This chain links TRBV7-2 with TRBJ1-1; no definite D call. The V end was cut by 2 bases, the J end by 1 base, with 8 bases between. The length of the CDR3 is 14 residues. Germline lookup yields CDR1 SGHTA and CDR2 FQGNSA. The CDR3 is CASSLYSGNTEAFF. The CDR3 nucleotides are TGTGCCAGCAGCTTATACTCTGGGAACACTGAAGCTTTCTTT.

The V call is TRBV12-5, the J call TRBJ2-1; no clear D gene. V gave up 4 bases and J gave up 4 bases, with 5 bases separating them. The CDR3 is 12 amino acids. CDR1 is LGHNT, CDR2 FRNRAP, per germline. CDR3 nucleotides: TGTGCTAGTGGTTCCGGGTACAATGAGCAGTTCTTC. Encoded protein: CASGSGYNEQFF.

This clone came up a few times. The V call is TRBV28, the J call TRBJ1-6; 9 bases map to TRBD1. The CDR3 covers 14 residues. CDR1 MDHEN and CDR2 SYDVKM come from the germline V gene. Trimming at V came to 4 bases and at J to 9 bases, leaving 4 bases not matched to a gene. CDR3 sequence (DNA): TGTGCCAGCAGTTGGGACAGGGACGTTTCACCCCTCCACTTT. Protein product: CASSWDRDVSPLHF.

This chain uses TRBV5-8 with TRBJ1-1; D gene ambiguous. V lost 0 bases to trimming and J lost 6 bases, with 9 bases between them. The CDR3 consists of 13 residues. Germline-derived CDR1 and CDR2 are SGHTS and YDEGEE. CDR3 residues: CASSLEFRAEAFF. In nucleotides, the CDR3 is TGTGCCAGCAGCTTGGAATTCCGGGCTGAAGCTTTCTTT.

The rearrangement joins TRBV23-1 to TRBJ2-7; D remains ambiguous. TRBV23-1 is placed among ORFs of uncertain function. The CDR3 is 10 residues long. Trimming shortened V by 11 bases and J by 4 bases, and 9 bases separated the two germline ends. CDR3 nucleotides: TGCGCCGGTTTCCGGTACGAGCAGTACTTC. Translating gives CAGFRYEQYF.

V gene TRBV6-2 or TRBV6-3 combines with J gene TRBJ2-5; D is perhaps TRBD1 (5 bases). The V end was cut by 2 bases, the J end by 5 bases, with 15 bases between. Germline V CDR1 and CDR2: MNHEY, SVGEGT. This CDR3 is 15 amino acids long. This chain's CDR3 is CASSYVGQGLETQYF. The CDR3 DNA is TGTGCCAGCAGTTACGTCGGGCAGGGTCTGGAGACCCAGTACTTC.

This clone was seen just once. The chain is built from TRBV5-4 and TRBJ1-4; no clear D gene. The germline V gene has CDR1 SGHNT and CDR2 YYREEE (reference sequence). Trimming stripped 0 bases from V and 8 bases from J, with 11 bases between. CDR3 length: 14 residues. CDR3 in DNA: TGTGCCAGCAGCTTGGGATCGGAGGAGGAAAAACTGTTTTTT. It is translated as CASSLGSEEEKLFF.

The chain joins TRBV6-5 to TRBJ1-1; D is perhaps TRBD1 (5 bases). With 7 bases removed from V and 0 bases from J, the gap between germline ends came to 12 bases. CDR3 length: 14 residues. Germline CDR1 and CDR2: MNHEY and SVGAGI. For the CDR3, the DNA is TGTGCCAGCATTAAACAGGACCTGAACACTGAAGCTTTCTTT. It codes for CASIKQDLNTEAFF.

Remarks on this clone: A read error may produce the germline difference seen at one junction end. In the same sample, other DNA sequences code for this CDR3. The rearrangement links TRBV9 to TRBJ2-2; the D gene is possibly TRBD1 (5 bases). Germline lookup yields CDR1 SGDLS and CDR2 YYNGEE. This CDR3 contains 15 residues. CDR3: CASSVTSGNTGELFF. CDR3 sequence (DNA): TGTGCCAGCAGCGTAACATCAGGGAACACCGGAGAGCTGTTTTTT.

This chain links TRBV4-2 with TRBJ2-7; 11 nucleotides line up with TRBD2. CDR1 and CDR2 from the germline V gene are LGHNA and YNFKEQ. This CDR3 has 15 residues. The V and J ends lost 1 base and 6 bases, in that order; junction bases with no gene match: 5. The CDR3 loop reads CASSQVVLAGAEQYF. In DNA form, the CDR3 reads TGTGCCAGCAGCCAAGTAGTACTAGCGGGAGCCGAGCAGTACTTC.

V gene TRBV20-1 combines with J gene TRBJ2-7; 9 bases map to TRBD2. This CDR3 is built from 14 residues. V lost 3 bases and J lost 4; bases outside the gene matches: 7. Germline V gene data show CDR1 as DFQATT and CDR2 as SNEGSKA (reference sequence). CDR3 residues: CSASSGTSWYEQYF. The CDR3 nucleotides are TGCAGTGCTAGTTCCGGGACTAGCTGGTACGAGCAGTACTTC.

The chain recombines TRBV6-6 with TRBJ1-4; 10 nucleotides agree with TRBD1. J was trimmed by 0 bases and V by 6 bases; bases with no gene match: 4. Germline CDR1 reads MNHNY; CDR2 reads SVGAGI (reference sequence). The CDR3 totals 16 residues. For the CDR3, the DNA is TGTGCCAGCAGACGACAGGGGGCCGCAACTAATGAAAAACTGTTTTTT. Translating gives CASRRQGAATNEKLFF.

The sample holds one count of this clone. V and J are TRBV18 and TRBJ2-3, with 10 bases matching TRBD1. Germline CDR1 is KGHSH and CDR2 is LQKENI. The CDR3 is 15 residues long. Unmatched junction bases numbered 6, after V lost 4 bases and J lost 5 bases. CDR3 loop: CASSLSTGGLDTQYF. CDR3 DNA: TGTGCCAGCTCACTTTCGACAGGGGGCTTAGATACGCAGTATTTT.

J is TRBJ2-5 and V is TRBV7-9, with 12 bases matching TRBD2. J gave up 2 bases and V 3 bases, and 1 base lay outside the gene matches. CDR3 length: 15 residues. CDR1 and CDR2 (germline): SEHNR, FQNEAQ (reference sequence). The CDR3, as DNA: TGTGCCAGCAGCTTCGGGACTAGCGGGCAAGAGACCCAGTACTTC. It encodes CASSFGTSGQETQYF.

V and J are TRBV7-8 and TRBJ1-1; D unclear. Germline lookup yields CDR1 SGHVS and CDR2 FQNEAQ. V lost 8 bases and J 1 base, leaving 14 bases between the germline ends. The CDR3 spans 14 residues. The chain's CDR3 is CASVLTETNTEAFF. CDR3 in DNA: TGTGCCAGCGTCCTTACAGAAACGAACACTGAAGCTTTCTTT.

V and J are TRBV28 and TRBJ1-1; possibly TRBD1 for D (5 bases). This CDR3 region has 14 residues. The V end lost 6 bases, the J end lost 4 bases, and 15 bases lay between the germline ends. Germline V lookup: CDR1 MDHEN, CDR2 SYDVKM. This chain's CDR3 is CASRGRRTSTEAFF. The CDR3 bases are TGTGCCAGCAGGGGGCGACGGACATCCACTGAAGCTTTCTTT.

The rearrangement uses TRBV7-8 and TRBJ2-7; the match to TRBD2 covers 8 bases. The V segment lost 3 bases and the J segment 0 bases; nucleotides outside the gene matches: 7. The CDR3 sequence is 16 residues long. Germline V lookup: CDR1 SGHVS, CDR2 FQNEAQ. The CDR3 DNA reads TGTGCCAGCAGCTTTGGGGCTAGCGGGCTCTCCTACGAGCAGTACTTC. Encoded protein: CASSFGASGLSYEQYF.

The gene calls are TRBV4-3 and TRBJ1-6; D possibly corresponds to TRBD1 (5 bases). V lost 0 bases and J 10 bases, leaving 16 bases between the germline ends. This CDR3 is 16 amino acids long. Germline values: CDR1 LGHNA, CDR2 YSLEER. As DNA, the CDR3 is TGCGCCAGCAGCCAAGAGCCCCCAGGGTTAGAGTCACCCCTCCACTTT. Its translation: CASSQEPPGLESPLHF.

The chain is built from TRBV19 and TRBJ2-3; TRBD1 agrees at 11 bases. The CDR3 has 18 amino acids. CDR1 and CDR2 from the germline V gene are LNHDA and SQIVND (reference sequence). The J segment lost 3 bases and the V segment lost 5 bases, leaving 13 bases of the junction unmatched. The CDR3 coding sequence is TGTGCCAGTAGTCCACGGACAGGGGGCTATTTTGGAACAGATACGCAGTATTTT. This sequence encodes CASSPRTGGYFGTDTQYF.

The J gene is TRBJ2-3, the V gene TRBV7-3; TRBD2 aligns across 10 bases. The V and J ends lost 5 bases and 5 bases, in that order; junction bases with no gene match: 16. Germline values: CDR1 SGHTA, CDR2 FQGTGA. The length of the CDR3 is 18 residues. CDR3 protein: CASSPPSGLAGAGDTQYF. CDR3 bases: TGTGCCAGCAGCCCCCCCTCAGGTCTAGCGGGAGCGGGAGATACGCAGTATTTT.

This CDR3 reads CASSVGLAGTTDTQYF. Written as DNA, the CDR3 is TGTGCCAGCAGTGTGGGGCTAGCGGGAACCACAGATACGCAGTATTTT. The chain couples TRBV2 to TRBJ2-3; TRBD2 aligns across 9 bases. The V gene's germline CDR1 is SNHLY and CDR2 FYNNEI. The ends lost 4 bases at V and 2 bases at J; junction bases unmatched: 7. CDR3 length equals 16 residues.

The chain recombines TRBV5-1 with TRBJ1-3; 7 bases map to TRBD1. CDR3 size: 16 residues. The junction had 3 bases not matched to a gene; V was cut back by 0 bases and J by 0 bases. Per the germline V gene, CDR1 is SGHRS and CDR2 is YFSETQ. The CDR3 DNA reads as TGCGCCAGCAGCTTGGACGGGACAGACTCTGGAAACACCATATATTTT. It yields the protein CASSLDGTDSGNTIYF.

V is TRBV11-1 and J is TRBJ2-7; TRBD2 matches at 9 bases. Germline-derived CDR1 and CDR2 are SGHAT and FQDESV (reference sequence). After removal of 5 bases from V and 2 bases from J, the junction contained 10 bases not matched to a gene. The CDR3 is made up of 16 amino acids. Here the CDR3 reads CASSPGVLAGTYEQYF. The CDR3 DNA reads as TGTGCCAGCAGCCCCGGAGTACTAGCGGGCACCTACGAGCAGTACTTC.

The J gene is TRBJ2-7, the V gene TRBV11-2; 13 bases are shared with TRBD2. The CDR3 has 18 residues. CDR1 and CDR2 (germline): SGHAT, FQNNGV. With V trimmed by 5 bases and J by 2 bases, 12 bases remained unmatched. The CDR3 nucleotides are TGTGCCAGCAGCCCTCTGATAGGACTAGCGGGAGATGCCTACGAGCAGTACTTC. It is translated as CASSPLIGLAGDAYEQYF.

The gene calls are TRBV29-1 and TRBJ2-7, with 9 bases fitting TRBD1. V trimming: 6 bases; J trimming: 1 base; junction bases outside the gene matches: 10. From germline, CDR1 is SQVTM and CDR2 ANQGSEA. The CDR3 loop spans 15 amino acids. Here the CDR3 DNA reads TGCAGCGTCATTGACAGGGGGTCGGTGTCCTACGAGCAGTACTTC. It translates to CSVIDRGSVSYEQYF.

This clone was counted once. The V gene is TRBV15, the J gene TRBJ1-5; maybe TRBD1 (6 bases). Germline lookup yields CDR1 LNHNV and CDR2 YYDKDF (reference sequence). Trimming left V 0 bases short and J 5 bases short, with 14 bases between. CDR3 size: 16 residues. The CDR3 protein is CATSRDFVTGYQPQHF. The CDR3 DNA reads TGTGCCACCAGCAGAGATTTCGTGACAGGTTATCAGCCCCAGCATTTT. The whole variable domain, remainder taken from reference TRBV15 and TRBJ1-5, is DAMVIQNPRYQVTQFGKPVTLSCSQTLNHNVMYWYQQKSSQAPKLLFHYYDKDFNNEADTPDNFQSRRPNTSFCFLDIRSPGLGDTAMYLCATSRDFVTGYQPQHFGDGTRLSIL.

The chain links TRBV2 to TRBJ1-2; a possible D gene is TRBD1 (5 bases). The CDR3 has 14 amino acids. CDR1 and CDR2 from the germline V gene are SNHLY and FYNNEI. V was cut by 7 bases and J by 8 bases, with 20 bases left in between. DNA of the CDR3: TGTGCCAGCACCGCCCTAATGCAGGGTGCCGGCTACACCTTC. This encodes CASTALMQGAGYTF.

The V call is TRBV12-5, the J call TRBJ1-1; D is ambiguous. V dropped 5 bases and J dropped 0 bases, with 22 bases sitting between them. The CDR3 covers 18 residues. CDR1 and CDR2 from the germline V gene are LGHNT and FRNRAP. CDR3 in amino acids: CASGPRGGQDWLNTEAFF. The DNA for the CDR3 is TGTGCTAGTGGTCCCCGGGGAGGTCAAGACTGGTTGAACACTGAAGCTTTCTTT. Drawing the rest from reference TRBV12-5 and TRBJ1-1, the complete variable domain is DARVTQTPRHKVTEMGQEVTMRCQPILGHNTVFWYRQTMMQGLELLAYFRNRAPLDDSGMPKDRFSAEMPDATLATLKIQPSEPRDSAVYFCASGPRGGQDWLNTEAFFGQGTRLTVV.

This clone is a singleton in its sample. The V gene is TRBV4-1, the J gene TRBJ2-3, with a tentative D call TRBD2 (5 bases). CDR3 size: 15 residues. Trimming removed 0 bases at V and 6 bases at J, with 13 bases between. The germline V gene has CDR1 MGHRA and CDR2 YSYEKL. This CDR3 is CASSQDWESSDTQYF. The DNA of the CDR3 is TGCGCCAGCAGCCAAGATTGGGAGAGCTCGGATACGCAGTATTTT.